This T cell receptor (beta chain) was sequenced for a study of blood T cell repertoires in COVID-19. Looking at the study overall: Samples taken during acute and convalescent COVID-19 were collected in the United States, Italy and Spain. Sources were T cells, B-cell-depleted T cells, or PBMCs; the material itself was cDNA or gDNA.

Deletions cut 2 bases from V and 10 bases from J, with 13 bases between. The V gene's germline CDR1 is SGHTS and CDR2 YDEGEE. CDR3 size: 14 residues. Seattle enrolled patients during active infection and tracked them longitudinally. Original processing notes: Amplified reference gene primers provided the basis for estimating nucleated cell counts. Sequenced by immunoSEQ multiplex PCR; TCRdb stores in-frame clones only, minus some. That table gives V, J and clone size, and the DNA gave D and trimming. The repertoire includes 200,000 or so clones, roughly 79% of them detected once, and 9% to 15% sits in the top ten.

The sequencing sample was made of peripheral blood. The receptor comes from a woman older than 75 with COVID-19, enrolled during active disease. The chain combines TRBV5-8 with TRBJ1-6, with D possibly TRBD1 on 5 matching bases. In DNA form, the CDR3 reads TGTGCCAGCAGCTTTGCGGGGGGAGGATCACCCCTCCACTTT. Protein product: CASSFAGGGSPLHF.